The clone carrying this T cell receptor beta chain was seen more than once but under ten times. The data were taken from a study of beta chain features in type 1 diabetes. The length of the CDR3 is 13 residues. V shed 8 bases, J shed 5 bases, and the junction held 6 bases outside the gene matches. The V gene's germline CDR1 is LNHDA and CDR2 SQIVND (reference sequence). Post-sort purity exceeded 95% for all sorted populations. cDNA synthesis used the whole RNA isolate, giving expressed TCRB sequences. Sequencing used immunoSEQ multiplex PCR; TCRdb keeps in-frame clones, though not all of them. The data hold 130,000 to 150,000 clones, with under 60% observed a single time.

The sequencing input was Tregs from blood. The source is a man aged 18-30 years in good health. The V and J genes are TRBV19 and TRBJ2-3; 8 bases fit TRBD1. The CDR3 coding sequence is TGTGCCAGTGGCGAACAGGGGGTAGATACGCAGTATTTT. Protein sequence: CASGEQGVDTQYF.